The clone carrying this T cell receptor beta chain was counted at least ten times. This sample was included in a study of blood T cells in healthy people across ages. The second PCR ran about 7 to 12 cycles with a sample-barcoded 5' primer and J-beta primers. MiXCR was run by TCRdb on the 5' RACE reads, yielding one entry per CDR3 protein. The data show around 1.5 million distinct CDR3 sequences, roughly 32% seen once. Germline V gene data show CDR1 as DFQATT and CDR2 as SNEGSKA (reference sequence). V was clipped by 5 bases and J by 0 bases; unmatched bases: 6. The CDR3 extends over 14 amino acids. The genes are TRBV20-1 and TRBJ1-2, with TRBD1 matching over 7 bases. What was sequenced was blood. This sequence was found in a woman aged 25 to 45 in good health. DNA of the CDR3: TGCAGTGCTGAGTCCAGGGGGGCTAACTATGGCTACACCTTC. Protein product: CSAESRGANYGYTF.